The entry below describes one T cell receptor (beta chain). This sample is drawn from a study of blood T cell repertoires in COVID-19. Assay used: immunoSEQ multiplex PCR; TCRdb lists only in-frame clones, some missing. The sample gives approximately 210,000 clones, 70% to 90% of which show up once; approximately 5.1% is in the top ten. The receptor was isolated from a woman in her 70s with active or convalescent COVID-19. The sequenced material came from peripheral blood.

The CDR3 nucleotides read TGTGCCAGCTCACCTCCGGGACAAATCTACGAGCAGTACTTC. This sequence encodes CASSPPGQIYEQYF. The chain employs TRBV18 and TRBJ2-7; D may be TRBD1 (6 bases). From germline, CDR1 is KGHSH and CDR2 LQKENI. This CDR3 is built from 14 residues. Trimming took 3 bases from V and 3 from J, leaving 12 bases between them.